This T cell receptor (beta chain) was observed in a study of technical replicates of blood from a few donors (dated by TCRdb to 2015 to 2018). Reading from cysteine to phenylalanine, the CDR3 counts 15 amino acids. CDR3 DNA only is kept here, 45 bases in frame from base 1. Cut back by 3 bases and 8 bases, the V and J ends lie 17 bases apart. The germline V gene (reference sequence) specifies LNHDA as CDR1 and SQIVND as CDR2. Libraries were built with the immunoSEQ multiplex PCR assay. In its TCRdb copy, this immuneACCESS table keeps in-frame sequences only and misses some clones. Where compared with another copy, unresolved V genes explain less than half of these, and the others have no known cause. The sample contains 60,000 to 70,000 clones, about 98% of them found a single time. Of the sample, around 0.15% falls within the top ten clones. Turning to this clone: This clone's antigen is unknown. No much larger clone exists at a distance of one base, and base qualities are not known.

This chain joins TRBV19 to TRBJ2-1; perhaps TRBD1 is the D gene, with 5 bases matching. Sequenced material: T cells isolated from PBMCs. This clonotype was obtained from a human donor in good health. This receptor has the CDR3 CASSIRAGKVDEQFF. The DNA sequence reads TGTGCCAGTAGTATTCGGGCAGGGAAAGTTGATGAGCAGTTCTTC. The full variable domain, with segments outside the CDR3 supplied by the reference TRBV19 and TRBJ2-1 proteins, appears as DGGITQSPKYLFRKEGQNVTLSCEQNLNHDAMYWYRQDPGQGLRLIYYSQIVNDFQKGDIAEGYSVSREKKESFPLTVTSAQKNPTAFYLCASSIRAGKVDEQFFGPGTRLTVL.